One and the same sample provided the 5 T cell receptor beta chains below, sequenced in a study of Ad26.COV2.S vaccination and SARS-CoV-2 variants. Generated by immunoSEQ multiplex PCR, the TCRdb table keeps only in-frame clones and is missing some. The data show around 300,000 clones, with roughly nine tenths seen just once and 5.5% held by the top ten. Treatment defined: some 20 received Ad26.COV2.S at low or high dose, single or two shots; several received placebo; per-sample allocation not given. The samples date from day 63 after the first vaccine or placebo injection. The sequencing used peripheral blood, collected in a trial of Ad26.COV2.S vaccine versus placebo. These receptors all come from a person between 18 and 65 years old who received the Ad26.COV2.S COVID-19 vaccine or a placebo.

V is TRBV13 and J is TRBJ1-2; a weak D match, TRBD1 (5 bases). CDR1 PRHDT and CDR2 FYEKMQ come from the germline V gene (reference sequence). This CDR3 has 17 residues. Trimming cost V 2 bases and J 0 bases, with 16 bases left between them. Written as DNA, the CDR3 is TGTGCCAGCAGCTTATTTTGGGGCAGCTCAGCTAACTATGGCTACACCTTC. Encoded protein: CASSLFWGSSANYGYTF.

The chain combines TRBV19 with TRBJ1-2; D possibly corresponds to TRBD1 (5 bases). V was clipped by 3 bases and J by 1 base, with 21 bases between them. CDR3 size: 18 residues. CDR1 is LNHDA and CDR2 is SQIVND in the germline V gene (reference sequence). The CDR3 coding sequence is TGTGCCAGTAGTATCCAGTGGGGCGCTCCAGATCTTAACTATGGCTACACCTTC. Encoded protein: CASSIQWGAPDLNYGYTF.

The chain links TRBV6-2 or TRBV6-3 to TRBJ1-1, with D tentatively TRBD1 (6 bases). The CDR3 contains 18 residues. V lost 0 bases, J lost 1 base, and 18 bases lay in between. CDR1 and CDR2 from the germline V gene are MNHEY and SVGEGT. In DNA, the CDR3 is TGTGCCAGCAGTTACTCGAGGGGGGTTGGTTTCCGGAACACTGAAGCTTTCTTT. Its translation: CASSYSRGVGFRNTEAFF.

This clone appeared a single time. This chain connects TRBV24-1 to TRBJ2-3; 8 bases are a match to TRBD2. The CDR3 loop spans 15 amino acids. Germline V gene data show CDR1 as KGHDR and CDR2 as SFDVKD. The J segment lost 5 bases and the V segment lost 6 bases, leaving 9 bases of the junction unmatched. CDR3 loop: CATSTSGGAEDTQYF. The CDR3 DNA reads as TGTGCCACCAGTACATCCGGGGGGGCAGAAGATACGCAGTATTTT.

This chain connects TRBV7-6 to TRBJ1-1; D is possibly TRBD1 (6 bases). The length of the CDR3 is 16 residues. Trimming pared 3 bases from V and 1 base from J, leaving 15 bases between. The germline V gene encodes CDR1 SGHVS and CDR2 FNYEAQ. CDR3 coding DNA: TGTGCCAGCAGCTTGCCCCAGGGGCGGGAGAACACTGAAGCTTTCTTT. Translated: CASSLPQGRENTEAFF.